This T cell receptor (beta chain) is drawn from a study of shared clonotypes between healthy human individuals. Background on the study: Donors were a couple of women and a few men aged 18 to 49. Researchers assigned three CD4 naive, three CD4 memory, two CD8 naive and one CD8 memory plate to each donor. Study-wide findings and caveats: Around 5.4% of naive CD4 clonotypes were common to a handful of donors.

Selected positively for CCR7 and CD45RO-negative, naive CD8 cells excluded terminally differentiated effector memory CD45RA+ cells. The donor cohort consisted entirely of Caucasian adults residing in Nashville, Tennessee. This table comes from immunoSEQ multiplex PCR, and its TCRdb copy is limited to in-frame clones, with some not included. The table lists nearly 2 million clones, about 95% of them singletons, with 1.2% in the top ten. Concerning this clone itself: Antigen: not known. This CDR3 is also generated by other DNA sequences in the sample.

The sequenced sample was naive CD8+ T cells sorted from blood. The sequence was obtained from a man younger than 35 in good health.

The DNA of the CDR3 is TGTGCCTGGAGCGTAGGGGGGGAGCAGTACTTC. Amino acids: CAWSVGGEQYF. This chain uses TRBV30 with TRBJ2-7; the D call may be TRBD1 or TRBD2 (6 bases each). The germline CDR1 and CDR2 sequences are GTSNPN and SVGIG (reference sequence). The germline V and J ends were trimmed by 3 bases and 7 bases, with 10 bases remaining between them. The CDR3 has 11 amino acids.